This paragraph covers one T cell receptor beta chain sequence. Germline V CDR1 and CDR2: SGHRS, YFSETQ. CDR3 size: 15 residues. The germline V and J ends were trimmed by 0 bases and 8 bases, with 15 bases remaining between them. Clones were sequenced by immunoSEQ multiplex PCR, and TCRdb holds only the in-frame ones, with some missing. The top ten clones hold 6.5% to 9% of a sample with approximately 47,000 clones, 85% to 90% of them seen once. The sample is drawn from a study of OX40 agonist ivuxolimab in advanced cancers. Study overall: Hepatocellular carcinoma, melanoma, renal cell or head and neck cancer occurred in dose-escalation patients. With a range of roughly 23 to 79, age averaged approximately 60 years, and nearly 85% were male. Prior anti-PD-1, anti-PD-L1 or anti-CTLA-4 therapy did not bar entry, and more than 35% had some.

At cycle 4 day 1, cycle 7 day 1, and baseline, blood was sampled. The specimen comprised CD4+ or CD8+ T cells sorted from blood, sampled in a trial of the OX40 agonist ivuxolimab. The rearrangement uses TRBV5-1 and TRBJ2-1; D is tentatively TRBD1 or TRBD2 (5 bases each). The source of this sequence is an adult with an advanced solid tumor such as melanoma, head and neck, liver or kidney cancer. CDR3 region: CASSLGDPLDDEQFF. The CDR3 DNA follows: TGCGCCAGCAGCTTGGGGGACCCCCTTGACGATGAGCAGTTCTTC. The full variable domain, with the rest looked up from reference TRBV5-1 and TRBJ2-1, is KAGVTQTPRYLIKTRGQQVTLSCSPISGHRSVSWYQQTPGQGLQFLFEYFSETQRNKGNFPGRFSGRQFSNSRSEMNVSTLELGDSALYLCASSLGDPLDDEQFFGPGTRLTVL.